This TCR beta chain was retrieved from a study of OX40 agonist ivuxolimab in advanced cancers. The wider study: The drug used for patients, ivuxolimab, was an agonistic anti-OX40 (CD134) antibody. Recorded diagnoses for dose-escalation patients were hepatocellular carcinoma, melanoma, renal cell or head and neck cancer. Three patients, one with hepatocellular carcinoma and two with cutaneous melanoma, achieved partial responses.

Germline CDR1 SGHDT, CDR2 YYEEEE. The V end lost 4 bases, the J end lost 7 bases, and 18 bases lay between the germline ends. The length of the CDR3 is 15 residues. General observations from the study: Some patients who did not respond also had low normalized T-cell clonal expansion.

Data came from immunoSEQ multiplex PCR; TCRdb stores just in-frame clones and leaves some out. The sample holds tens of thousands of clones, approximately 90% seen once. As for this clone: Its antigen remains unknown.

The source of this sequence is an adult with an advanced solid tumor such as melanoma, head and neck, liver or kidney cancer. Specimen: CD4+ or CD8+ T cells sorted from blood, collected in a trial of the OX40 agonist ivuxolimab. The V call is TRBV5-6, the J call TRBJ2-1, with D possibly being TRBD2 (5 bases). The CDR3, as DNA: TGTGCCAGCAGCGGGCCGGGGATTTATAGGAATGAGCAGTTCTTC. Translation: CASSGPGIYRNEQFF.